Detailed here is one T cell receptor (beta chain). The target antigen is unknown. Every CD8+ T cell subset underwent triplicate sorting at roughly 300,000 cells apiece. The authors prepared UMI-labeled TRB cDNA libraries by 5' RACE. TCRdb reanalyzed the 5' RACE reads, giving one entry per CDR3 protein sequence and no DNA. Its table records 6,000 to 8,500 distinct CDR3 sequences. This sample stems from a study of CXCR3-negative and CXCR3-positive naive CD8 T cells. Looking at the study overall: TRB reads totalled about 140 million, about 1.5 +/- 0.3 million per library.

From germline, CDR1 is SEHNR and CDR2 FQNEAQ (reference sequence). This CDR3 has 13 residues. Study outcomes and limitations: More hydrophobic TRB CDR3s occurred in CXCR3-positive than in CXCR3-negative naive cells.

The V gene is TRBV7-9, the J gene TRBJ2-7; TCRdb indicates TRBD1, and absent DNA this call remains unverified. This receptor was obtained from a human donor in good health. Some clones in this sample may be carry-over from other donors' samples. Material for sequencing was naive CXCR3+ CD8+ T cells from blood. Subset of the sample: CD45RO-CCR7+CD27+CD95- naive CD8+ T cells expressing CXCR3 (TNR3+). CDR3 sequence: CASSPPGSYEQYF.